These 15 T cell receptor beta chains were all obtained from the same sample, sequenced in a study of early T cells in non-severe SARS-CoV-2 infection. TCRdb ran MiXCR on the 5' RACE reads and lists one entry per CDR3 protein. The sample lists about 56,000 distinct CDR3 sequences, roughly 12% occurring once. Sequenced input: whole blood. Receptors originate from an adult who was a healthcare worker with PCR-confirmed SARS-CoV-2 infection or an uninfected control (not recorded which).

This clonotype was seen a handful of times. V is TRBV9 and J is TRBJ2-3; D not resolved. The CDR3 covers 15 residues. CDR1 and CDR2 from the germline V gene are SGDLS and YYNGEE. The V end was cut by 0 bases, the J end by 0 bases, with 8 bases between. The CDR3 protein is CASSVGSLSTDTQYF. CDR3 bases: TGTGCCAGCAGCGTAGGTTCCCTCAGCACAGATACGCAGTATTTT.

The chain uses TRBV11-2 and TRBJ1-1; D is uncertain. The ends were cut back, 5 bases at V and 2 bases at J, with 12 bases in the middle. CDR1 is SGHAT, CDR2 FQNNGV, per germline. The CDR3 covers 14 residues. The CDR3: CASSLKRANTEAFF. DNA of the CDR3: TGTGCCAGCAGCCTTAAAAGGGCAAACACTGAAGCTTTCTTT.

This clonotype was found many times. The chain is built from TRBV5-1 and TRBJ2-7; D remains ambiguous. CDR3 length: 15 amino acids. Germline V gives CDR1 SGHRS, CDR2 YFSETQ. V was clipped by 0 bases and J by 0 bases, with 10 bases between them. The CDR3 here is CASSLEQWSSYEQYF. The CDR3 nucleotides read TGCGCCAGCAGCTTGGAACAGTGGAGCTCCTACGAGCAGTACTTC.

This clonotype was recorded at least ten times. The rearrangement uses TRBV27 and TRBJ1-1; 7 bases align to TRBD1. The ends lost 5 bases at V and 4 bases at J; junction bases unmatched: 7. The CDR3 runs 14 residues. The germline CDR1 and CDR2 sequences are MNHEY and SMNVEV (reference sequence). The CDR3 protein is CASSPQGTGTEAFF. For the CDR3, the DNA is TGTGCCAGCAGTCCACAGGGGACGGGCACTGAAGCTTTCTTT.

This clonotype was counted a few times. This rearrangement joins TRBV20-1 to TRBJ2-7; 13 bases fit TRBD2. Unmatched junction bases numbered 11, after V lost 1 base and J lost 2 bases. This CDR3 comprises 18 residues. Per germline, CDR1 DFQATT and CDR2 SNEGSKA (reference sequence). CDR3 DNA: TGCAGTGCTAGAGCTGTAAAGGGACTAGCGGGGCCAGCCTACGAGCAGTACTTC. Its translation is CSARAVKGLAGPAYEQYF.

This clonotype was detected a few times. This sequence joins TRBV29-1 and TRBJ2-5, with D possibly TRBD1 on 5 matching bases. The CDR3 extends over 14 amino acids. V gave up 4 bases and J gave up 1 base, with 13 bases separating them. Germline V gives CDR1 SQVTM, CDR2 ANQGSEA. The chain's CDR3 is CSVGAQGFQETQYF. For the CDR3, the DNA is TGCAGCGTTGGGGCCCAGGGCTTCCAAGAGACCCAGTACTTC.

This clonotype came up many times. This rearrangement joins TRBV6-6 to TRBJ1-1, with a possible D match to TRBD1 (5 bases). Looked up from germline, CDR1 is MNHNY and CDR2 is SVGAGI (reference sequence). The CDR3 is 13 amino acids. The V gene lost 6 bases and the J gene lost 6 bases, with 14 bases spanning the gap. The CDR3, as DNA: TGTGCCAGCAGAGAGGGAAGGGGCTCTGAAGCTTTCTTT. Protein product: CASREGRGSEAFF.

Worth noting for this clonotype: This sequence may be a read error, since a much larger clone differs from it by one base. The rearrangement links TRBV7-2 to TRBJ1-2; unclear D gene. Per the germline V gene, CDR1 is SGHTA and CDR2 is FQGNSA. This CDR3 is 13 amino acids long. The V end lost 4 bases, the J end lost 8 bases, and 14 bases lay between the germline ends. The CDR3 nucleotides read TGTGCCAGCAGCTCATGGGCCCGGAGGGGCTACACCTTC. Protein product: CASSSWARRGYTF.

This clonotype has only a few counts. The rearrangement uses TRBV21-1 and TRBJ2-7. TRBV21-1 is recorded as a pseudogene. The CDR3 totals 16 residues. In DNA, the CDR3 is TGTGCCAGCAGCAAAAGGCGGCCGACCTCCTCCTACGAGCAGTACTTC. The encoded protein is CASSKRRPTSSYEQYF.

Many counts were recorded for this clonotype. This chain joins TRBV20-1 and TRBJ2-3; D is perhaps TRBD2 (7 bases). The CDR3 extends over 13 amino acids. Trimming left V 5 bases short and J 8 bases short, with 17 bases between. Looked up from germline, CDR1 is DFQATT and CDR2 is SNEGSKA (reference sequence). The CDR3 is CSAYHGGRGTQYF. The CDR3 nucleotides read TGCAGTGCTTATCACGGGGGGCGGGGTACGCAGTATTTT.

Notes on this clonotype: A much larger clone is a single base away; this may be a read error. The chain has TRBV3-1 and TRBJ2-3; a possible D gene is TRBD2 (5 bases). The CDR3 consists of 17 residues. The V gene lost 0 bases and the J gene lost 0 bases, with 13 bases spanning the gap. Germline V gives CDR1 LGHDT, CDR2 YNNKEL (reference sequence). The CDR3 loop is CASSQEAEGPSTDTQYF. The CDR3 DNA reads as TGTGCCAGCAGCCAAGAAGCGGAAGGGCCGAGCACAGATACGCAGTATTTT.

This clonotype was observed at least ten times. The rearrangement links TRBV7-9 to TRBJ1-3; weak D call: TRBD1 (5 bases). The CDR3 runs to 14 residues. The germline gives CDR1 SEHNR, CDR2 FQNEAQ (reference sequence). Trimming removed 2 bases from V and 4 bases from J, with 9 bases in between. CDR3 bases: TGTGCCAGCAGCTTAAGGGGTGCCGGAAACACCATATATTTT. It translates to CASSLRGAGNTIYF.

This clonotype has at least ten counts. The chain joins TRBV5-5 to TRBJ2-1, with 14 bases matching TRBD2. Germline CDR1 is SGHKS and CDR2 is YYEKEE (reference sequence). The CDR3 sequence is 18 residues long. J gave up 0 bases and V 3 bases, and 5 bases lay outside the gene matches. Here the CDR3 reads CASSSGTSGGTSYNEQFF. CDR3 DNA sequence: TGTGCCAGCAGCTCCGGGACTAGCGGGGGAACCTCCTACAATGAGCAGTTCTTC.

J is TRBJ1-1 and V is TRBV5-6, with no clear D. V lost 4 bases, J lost 8 bases, and 18 bases lay in between. CDR1 is SGHDT, CDR2 YYEEEE, per germline. CDR3 length: 14 amino acids. In DNA form, the CDR3 reads TGTGCCAGCAGCAACGGAGAGACCTTGAGAGAAGCTTTCTTT. Encoded protein: CASSNGETLREAFF.

This chain uses TRBV6-6 with TRBJ1-5, with 7 bases aligning to TRBD1. The J segment lost 0 bases and the V segment lost 2 bases, leaving 4 bases of the junction unmatched. Germline CDR1 MNHNY, CDR2 SVGAGI (reference sequence). The CDR3 is 16 amino acids. The DNA for the CDR3 is TGTGCCAGCAGTTACCCGGACAGGTATAGCAATCAGCCCCAGCATTTT. Encoded protein: CASSYPDRYSNQPQHF.